Sequencing of this T cell receptor beta chain was carried out in a study of shared clonotypes between healthy human individuals. Some clones are missing from TCRdb's copy, which holds only in-frame ones; the method was immunoSEQ multiplex PCR. The sample lists 850,000 to 1,200,000 clones, more than 65% occurring once. Deletions cut 5 bases from V and 8 bases from J, with 13 bases between. Germline lookup yields CDR1 SGHTA and CDR2 FQGNSA. This CDR3 comprises 14 residues. This chain joins TRBV7-2 and TRBJ1-6; tentatively, D is TRBD1 (6 bases). Sequencing was done on a sample of memory CD4+ T cells sorted from blood. Described subset: CD45RA-negative fraction. The TCR was taken from a man aged 18 to 30 in good health. The CDR3 loop is CASSPRDTYSPLHF. CDR3 DNA: TGTGCCAGCAGCCCAAGGGACACCTATTCACCCCTCCACTTT.